This T cell receptor beta chain was sequenced in a study of blood T cell repertoires in COVID-19. The wider study: Some COVID-19 samples were acute and others convalescent; all came from the United States, Italy and Spain. Sources were T cells, B-cell-depleted T cells, or PBMCs; the material itself was cDNA or gDNA.

As processed by the authors: Researchers report that nucleated cell counts were estimated from reference gene primer amplification. Generated by immunoSEQ multiplex PCR, the TCRdb table keeps only in-frame clones and is missing some. Clone size and V and J calls were adopted from that table, with D and trimming inferred from the DNA. The sample includes about 66,000 clones, about 88% of them seen just once. This CDR3 is 16 amino acids long. V was clipped by 2 bases and J by 0 bases; unmatched bases: 5. Germline V gene sequence: CDR1 SGHKS, CDR2 YYEKEE (reference sequence). Sequencing was performed on peripheral blood. This rearrangement joins TRBV5-5 to TRBJ2-5; 9 bases align to TRBD1. The receptor was isolated from a man between 65 and 85 years old with acute or convalescent COVID-19. The CDR3, as DNA: TGTGCCAGCAGCTTTGTTGGACAGGGGTACCAAGAGACCCAGTACTTC. Translated: CASSFVGQGYQETQYF.